This TCR beta chain was documented in a study of cytomegalovirus exposure and HLA in healthy donors. Primers: 60 Vbeta forward and 13 Jbeta reverse. Clones were sequenced by immunoSEQ multiplex PCR, and TCRdb holds only the in-frame ones, with some missing. Of 150,000 to 190,000 clones in the sample, about 88% were seen once. Study observations and caveats: When a later analysis was performed, an Asian-associated ancestry cluster reportedly had fewer N-insertions than the roughly 700-donor mean.

CDR1 is SQVTM, CDR2 ANQGSEA, per germline. This CDR3 contains 14 residues. V lost 1 base to trimming and J lost 1 base; unmatched junction nucleotides: 1. Concerning this clone itself: Its target is not known.

Sequencing was carried out using PBMCs. This receptor was taken from a woman aged 18 to 35 in good health and CMV-seronegative. The V gene is TRBV29-1, the J gene TRBJ2-7; TRBD2 aligns across 10 bases. Written as DNA, the CDR3 is TGCAGCGTTGAAGTAGCGGGGGGATCCTACGAGCAGTACTTC. This encodes CSVEVAGGSYEQYF.